This T cell receptor beta chain was sequenced during a study of OX40 agonist ivuxolimab in advanced cancers. Background on the whole study: Ivuxolimab was a fully human IgG2 agonistic monoclonal antibody targeting the costimulatory receptor OX40 (CD134). Intravenous ivuxolimab was administered to patients every 2 weeks at six dose levels: 0.01, 0.1, 0.3, 1.5, 3 and 10 mg/kg. Of the roughly 52 dose-escalation patients, hepatocellular carcinoma was present in roughly 19, melanoma in around 15, renal cell carcinoma in 9 and head and neck cancer in 9. In the dose-escalation cohort, 82.7% of patients were male, and the mean age was roughly 60 years, with a range of 23 to 79. Prior anti-PD-1, anti-PD-L1 or anti-CTLA-4 therapy was permitted, and checkpoint inhibitors had been received by about 36% of dose-escalation patients. Partial responses occurred in three dose-escalation patients: two with cutaneous melanoma and one with hepatocellular carcinoma. Peripheral TCRbeta sequencing was intended to test whether TCR sequence diversity was altered and clonal T-cell expansion was caused by ivuxolimab. The paper covers the monotherapy dose-escalation part of the phase I ivuxolimab trial, which included N of about 56 patients. Summary of the overall study and its limitations: Low levels of normalized T-cell clonal expansion were also seen in some nonresponding patients. In partial responders in the 0.1-3.0 mg/kg groups, normalized peripheral clonal expansion was found to be among the lowest, especially among CD8+ T cells. At doses of 0.1 to 3.0 mg/kg, clonal expansion of both CD4+ and CD8+ T cells in blood was seen between baseline and week 6. On average, CD8+ T cells showed more expanded clones than CD4+ T cells after ivuxolimab. The antigen specificity of the peripheral T cells that underwent clonal expansion was not determined.

V loses 2 bases of germline sequence and J loses 3 bases, and the interval between the two ends is 11 bases. The germline V gene (reference sequence) yields MNHEY for CDR1 and SMNVEV for CDR2. The CDR3 has 14 amino acids, counting the end cysteine and phenylalanine. Only CDR3 DNA is held: 42 bases, read in frame from base 1. For sequencing of the TCRbeta CDR3 region, genomic DNA was extracted from the sorted cells. The immunoSEQ Assay was used to sequence the TCRbeta CDR3 regions. Sourced from immuneACCESS, this table was stored by TCRdb with only in-frame sequences that have V and J called. A share of the clones is absent; for the studies checked, an unresolved V gene accounts for under half, and the remainder has no known explanation. This sample gives some 82,000 clones in total; 90% to 95% of them show up just once. The ten top clones hold approximately 11% of the sample. The trial excluded patients who had a history of autoimmune disease or who were on systemic immunosuppression. In every dose cohort, peripheral blood was drawn for TCR sequencing at baseline, cycle 4 day 1, and cycle 7 day 1. Samples were obtained from an open-label, multicenter, first-in-human phase I dose-escalation trial of ivuxolimab. The trial enrolled adults with locally advanced or metastatic head and neck squamous cell, hepatocellular, melanoma or renal cell carcinoma. Before TCR sequencing, CD4+ and CD8+ T cells were separately sorted from peripheral blood.

In the case of this clone: Its cognate antigen has yet to be identified. One base away there is no much larger clone; base qualities are not given. This CDR3 is also generated by other DNA sequences in the sample.

This clonotype originated in an adult with an advanced solid tumor such as melanoma, head and neck, liver or kidney cancer. The sequencing used CD4+ or CD8+ T cells sorted from blood, collected in a trial of the OX40 agonist ivuxolimab. The V gene is TRBV27 and the J gene is TRBJ2-7; the D segment is perhaps TRBD1 or TRBD2, each sharing 5 matched bases. The nucleotide sequence is TGTGCCAGCAGTTTAGGGACGGATTACTACGAGCAGTACTTC. This encodes CASSLGTDYYEQYF.